The 20 T cell receptor beta chains below all came from one sample that was sequenced in a study of T-cell memory formation after mild COVID-19. A single record per CDR3 protein comes from TCRdb applying MiXCR to the 5' RACE reads. The data show roughly 300,000 distinct CDR3 sequences, 7.5% to 9.5% seen once. The source material was PBMCs or a T cell subset sorted from them (not recorded which). Receptors were obtained from a man between 18 and 29 years old who had mild COVID-19 (a few samples of this study predate the infection). Cell type and time point are not known.

This clonotype has only a few counts. The chain has TRBV20-1 and TRBJ2-5; D is unclear. The V gene's germline CDR1 is DFQATT and CDR2 SNEGSKA (reference sequence). The CDR3 contains 13 residues. Trimming took 0 bases from V and 0 from J, leaving 5 bases between them. CDR3 loop: CSARDWYQETQYF. The DNA of the CDR3 is TGCAGTGCTAGAGATTGGTACCAAGAGACCCAGTACTTC.

This clonotype appeared a few times. V usage is TRBV20-1 and J usage is TRBJ1-1; no clear D. CDR1 and CDR2 from the germline V gene are DFQATT and SNEGSKA (reference sequence). The V and J ends lost 3 bases and 1 base respectively, with 12 bases between them. The CDR3 runs to 14 residues. CDR3 region: CSASPPTSNTEAFF. DNA of the CDR3: TGCAGTGCTAGCCCCCCCACCTCGAACACTGAAGCTTTCTTT.

This chain connects TRBV6-2 or TRBV6-3 to TRBJ2-7, with D possibly being TRBD1 (5 bases). V dropped 4 bases and J dropped 0 bases, with 10 bases sitting between them. The CDR3 runs to 14 residues. Germline assignment: CDR1 MNHEY and CDR2 SVGEGT. The CDR3: CASSFRQNSYEQYV. DNA of the CDR3: TGTGCCAGCAGTTTCAGACAGAACTCCTACGAGCAGTACGTC.

This clonotype was recorded a few times. This chain connects TRBV12-3 or TRBV12-4 to TRBJ1-6, with D possibly matching TRBD1 (5 bases). This CDR3 is 16 amino acids long. Trimming pared 6 bases from V and 3 bases from J, leaving 15 bases between. Written as DNA, the CDR3 is TGTGCCAGCAGAGGGGATGGCGGGTACTATAATTCACCCCTCCACTTT. It encodes CASRGDGGYYNSPLHF.

This clonotype was counted many times. The chain uses TRBV5-1 and TRBJ2-5; perhaps TRBD2 as D (7 bases). CDR3 length equals 16 residues. Germline CDR1 reads SGHRS; CDR2 reads YFSETQ. V was shortened by 0 bases and J by 1 base, with 13 bases between the two germline ends. CDR3 sequence reads: CASSLAGGGGQETQYF. The CDR3 DNA follows: TGCGCCAGCAGCTTGGCCGGCGGGGGCGGCCAAGAGACCCAGTACTTC.

The chain has TRBV5-4 and TRBJ2-5, with a tentative D call TRBD2 (5 bases). Germline V lookup: CDR1 SGHNT, CDR2 YYREEE (reference sequence). CDR3 length: 14 amino acids. Between the trimmed V and J ends, which lost 5 bases and 2 bases, there was a span of 13 bases. For the CDR3, the DNA is TGTGCCAGCAGTCCGCAGACGGGACAAGAGACCCAGTACTTC. It codes for CASSPQTGQETQYF.

This clonotype was recorded a few times. The V gene is TRBV6-1, the J gene TRBJ1-2; 8 bases agree with TRBD1. Losses at the gene ends were 7 bases for V and 3 bases for J; bases not matched to a gene: 4. This CDR3 has 13 amino acids. From germline, CDR1 is MNHNS and CDR2 SASEGT. CDR3 bases: TGTGCCAGCATCCTGGACAGGGACTATGGCTACACCTTC. Its translation is CASILDRDYGYTF.

The V call is TRBV7-4, the J call TRBJ2-7; TRBD1 agrees at 12 bases. The CDR3 is 18 amino acids. The J segment lost 3 bases and the V segment lost 5 bases, leaving 14 bases of the junction unmatched. Germline CDR1 SGHVT, CDR2 SQSDAQ. CDR3: CASSRFGTGGRYYYEQYF. DNA for the CDR3: TGTGCCAGCAGCCGATTTGGGACAGGGGGCAGGTACTACTACGAGCAGTACTTC. Looking up the rest from reference TRBV7-4 and TRBJ2-7 gives the full variable domain: GAGVSQSPRYKVAKRGRDVALRCDSISGHVTLYWYRQTLGQGSEVLTYSQSDAQRDKSGRPSGRFSAERPERSVSTLKIQRTEQGDSAVYLCASSRFGTGGRYYYEQYFGPGTRLTVT.

The sample holds a few counts of this clonotype. The genes are TRBV12-3 or TRBV12-4 and TRBJ1-2, with 7 nucleotides matching TRBD1. Unmatched junction bases numbered 7, after V lost 6 bases and J lost 6 bases. This CDR3 is 13 amino acids long. The CDR3 bases are TGTGCCAGCAGAGACGACAGGGTCCATGGCTACACCTTC. Residues: CASRDDRVHGYTF.

This clonotype was counted a few times. This chain joins TRBV20-1 and TRBJ2-3; D unclear. This CDR3 has 15 residues. The germline V gene has CDR1 DFQATT and CDR2 SNEGSKA (reference sequence). V lost 5 bases and J 2 bases, leaving 17 bases between the germline ends. The CDR3 DNA reads as TGCAGTGCTCGGTTCGCCGGTACCCTCACAGATACGCAGTATTTT. Residues: CSARFAGTLTDTQYF.

This clonotype was recorded many times. The rearrangement links TRBV29-1 to TRBJ1-2; the D gene is possibly TRBD1 (5 bases). The CDR3 is made up of 11 amino acids. Germline CDR1 is SQVTM and CDR2 is ANQGSEA. V was cut by 4 bases and J by 6 bases, with 9 bases left in between. This CDR3 reads CSVVRDNGYTF. Written as DNA, the CDR3 is TGCAGCGTTGTCAGGGATAATGGCTACACCTTC.

This clonotype has just a few counts. This chain links TRBV28 with TRBJ1-2, with D perhaps TRBD1 (5 bases). Trimming shortened V by 7 bases and J by 8 bases, and 17 bases separated the two germline ends. Germline values: CDR1 MDHEN, CDR2 SYDVKM. The CDR3 sequence is 13 residues long. As DNA, the CDR3 is TGTGCCAGCAAAGTAGGGGCCTCTCGGGGCTACACCTTC. Amino acid sequence: CASKVGASRGYTF.

This clonotype has more than one count but fewer than ten. In nucleotides, the CDR3 is TGTGCCAGCAGCCCCTTACCAGGGACCTACGAGCAGTACGTC. Protein sequence: CASSPLPGTYEQYV. The V gene is TRBV7-2, the J gene TRBJ2-7, with D perhaps TRBD1 (5 bases). V dropped 5 bases and J dropped 2 bases, with 13 bases sitting between them. The CDR3 is 14 amino acids. CDR1 and CDR2 from the germline V gene are SGHTA and FQGNSA.

The genes are TRBV3-1 and TRBJ2-7, with D possibly being TRBD1 or TRBD2 (6 bases each). The CDR3 covers 14 residues. Trimming removed 3 bases at V and 4 bases at J, with 13 bases between. Germline CDR1 and CDR2: LGHDT and YNNKEL (reference sequence). The CDR3 DNA is TGTGCCAGCAGCCATTGGGGGGCCGGGTACGAGCAGTACGTC. Translating gives CASSHWGAGYEQYV.

There are a few counts of this clonotype. The J gene is TRBJ2-7, the V gene TRBV11-2; TRBD1 matches 7 bases. Germline loops: CDR1 SGHAT, CDR2 FQNNGV. V gave up 1 base and J gave up 4 bases; unmatched junction bases: 10. The CDR3 has 16 amino acids. CDR3 sequence reads: CASSLGSSRGLYEQYF. The CDR3 DNA reads TGTGCCAGCAGCTTAGGGTCATCGAGGGGGCTATACGAGCAGTACTTC.

In its sample, this clonotype was seen a few times. The chain is built from TRBV18 and TRBJ1-3; 8 positions agree with TRBD1. The V gene end was trimmed by 3 bases and the J gene end by 0 bases; junction bases not matched to a gene: 4. The germline V gene has CDR1 KGHSH and CDR2 LQKENI. CDR3 length: 16 residues. The CDR3, as DNA: TGTGCCAGCTCACCTTCCACAGGGGGCTCTGGAAACACCATATATTTT. Encoded protein: CASSPSTGGSGNTIYF.

The chain is built from TRBV6-2 or TRBV6-3 and TRBJ1-2; perhaps TRBD1 as D (5 bases). CDR1 MNHEY and CDR2 SVGEGT come from the germline V gene. V lost 6 bases to trimming and J lost 2 bases, with 10 bases between them. The length of the CDR3 is 13 residues. The chain's CDR3 is CASRPTANYGYTF. The CDR3 nucleotides are TGTGCCAGCAGACCGACAGCGAACTATGGCTACACCTTC.

V usage is TRBV4-2 and J usage is TRBJ2-5; 8 nucleotides line up with TRBD2. The CDR3 contains 16 residues. Germline assignment: CDR1 LGHNA and CDR2 YNFKEQ. V lost 4 bases and J lost 4; bases outside the gene matches: 11. CDR3 coding DNA: TGTGCCAGCAGCCCTTCTCCCGGGACTAGTCTAGAGACCCAGTACTTC. This translates into CASSPSPGTSLETQYF.

This clonotype was picked up a small number of times. V gene TRBV28 combines with J gene TRBJ2-7; TRBD2 matches 9 bases. The CDR3 has 14 residues. From germline, CDR1 is MDHEN and CDR2 SYDVKM. Trimming removed 3 bases from V and 0 bases from J; junction bases left unmatched: 0. The CDR3 DNA follows: TGTGCCAGCAGTTTGGGACTAGCCTCCTACGAGCAGTACGTC. It encodes CASSLGLASYEQYV.

This clonotype came up a few times. This chain links TRBV5-1 with TRBJ2-5; D tentatively reads TRBD1 or TRBD2 (5 bases each). The germline V gene has CDR1 SGHRS and CDR2 YFSETQ. This CDR3 is 12 amino acids long. The germline V and J ends were trimmed by 7 bases and 1 base, with 8 bases remaining between them. CDR3 in DNA: TGCGCCAGCGGGACGGCCCAAGAGACCCAGTACTTC. It codes for CASGTAQETQYF.